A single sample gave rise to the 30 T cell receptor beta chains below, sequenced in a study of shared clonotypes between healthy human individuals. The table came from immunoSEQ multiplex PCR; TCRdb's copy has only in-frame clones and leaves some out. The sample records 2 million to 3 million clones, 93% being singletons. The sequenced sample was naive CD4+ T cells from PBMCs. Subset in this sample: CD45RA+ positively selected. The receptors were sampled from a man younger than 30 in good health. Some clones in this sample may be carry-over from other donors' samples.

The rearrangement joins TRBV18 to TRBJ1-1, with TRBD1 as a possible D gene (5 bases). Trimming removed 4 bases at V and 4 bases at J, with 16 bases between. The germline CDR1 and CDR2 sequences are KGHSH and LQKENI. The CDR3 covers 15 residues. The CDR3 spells CASSLGRAQVTEAFF. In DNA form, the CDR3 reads TGTGCCAGCTCACTTGGCAGGGCCCAGGTCACTGAAGCTTTCTTT.

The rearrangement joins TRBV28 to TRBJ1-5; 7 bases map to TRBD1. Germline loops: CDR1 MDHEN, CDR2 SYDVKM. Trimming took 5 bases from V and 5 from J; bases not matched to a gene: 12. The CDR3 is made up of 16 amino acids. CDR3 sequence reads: CASSPPRGEGDQPQHF. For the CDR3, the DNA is TGTGCCAGCAGTCCCCCCAGGGGGGAGGGCGATCAGCCCCAGCATTTT.

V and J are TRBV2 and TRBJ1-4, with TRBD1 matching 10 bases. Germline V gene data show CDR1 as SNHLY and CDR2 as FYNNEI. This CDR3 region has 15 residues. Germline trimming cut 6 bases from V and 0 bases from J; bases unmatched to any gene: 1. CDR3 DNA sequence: TGTGCCAGCAGGGGGACAGGGGCAACTAATGAAAAACTGTTTTTT. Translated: CASRGTGATNEKLFF.

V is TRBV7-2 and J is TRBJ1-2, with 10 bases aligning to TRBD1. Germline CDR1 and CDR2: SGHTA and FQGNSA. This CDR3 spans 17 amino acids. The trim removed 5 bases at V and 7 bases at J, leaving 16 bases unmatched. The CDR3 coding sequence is TGTGCCAGCAGCCCGAACACCCATCGACAGGGGGCGGGTGGCTACACCTTC. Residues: CASSPNTHRQGAGGYTF.

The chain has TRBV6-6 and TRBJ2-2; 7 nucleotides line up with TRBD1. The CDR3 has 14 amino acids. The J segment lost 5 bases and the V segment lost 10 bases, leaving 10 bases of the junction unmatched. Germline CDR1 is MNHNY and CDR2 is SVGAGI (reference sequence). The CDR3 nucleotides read TGTGCCATCACAAACAGGGGAATGACCGGGGAGCTGTTTTTT. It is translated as CAITNRGMTGELFF.

CDR3 DNA: TGTGCCAGCAGCCAGGACGGTGAGCAGTACTTC. Translation: CASSQDGEQYF. The J gene is TRBJ2-7, the V gene TRBV11-3; D ambiguous. Germline CDR1 SGHNT, CDR2 YENEEA. The CDR3 spans 11 residues. Trimming shortened V by 5 bases and J by 7 bases, and 9 bases separated the two germline ends.

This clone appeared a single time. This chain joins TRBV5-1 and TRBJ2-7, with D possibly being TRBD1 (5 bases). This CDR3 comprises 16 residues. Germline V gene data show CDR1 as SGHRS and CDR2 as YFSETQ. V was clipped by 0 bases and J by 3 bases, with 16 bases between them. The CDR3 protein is CASSLVRATSFYEQYF. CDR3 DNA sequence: TGCGCCAGCAGCTTGGTCAGGGCAACCTCTTTCTACGAGCAGTACTTC.

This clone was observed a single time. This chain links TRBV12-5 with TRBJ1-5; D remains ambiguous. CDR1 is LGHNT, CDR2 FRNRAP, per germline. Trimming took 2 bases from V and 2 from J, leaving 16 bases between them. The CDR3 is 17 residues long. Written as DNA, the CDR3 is TGTGCTAGTGGTTTGCTCGCCGGGAGGGTTGGCAATCAGCCCCAGCATTTT. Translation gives CASGLLAGRVGNQPQHF.

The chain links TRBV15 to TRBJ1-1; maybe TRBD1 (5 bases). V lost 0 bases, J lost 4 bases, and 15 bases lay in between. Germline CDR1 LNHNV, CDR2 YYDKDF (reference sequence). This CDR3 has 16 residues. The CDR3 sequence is CATSRDWAGRSTEAFF. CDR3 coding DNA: TGTGCCACCAGCAGAGATTGGGCAGGGAGGAGCACTGAAGCTTTCTTT. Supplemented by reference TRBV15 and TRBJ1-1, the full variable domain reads DAMVIQNPRYQVTQFGKPVTLSCSQTLNHNVMYWYQQKSSQAPKLLFHYYDKDFNNEADTPDNFQSRRPNTSFCFLDIRSPGLGDTAMYLCATSRDWAGRSTEAFFGQGTRLTVV.

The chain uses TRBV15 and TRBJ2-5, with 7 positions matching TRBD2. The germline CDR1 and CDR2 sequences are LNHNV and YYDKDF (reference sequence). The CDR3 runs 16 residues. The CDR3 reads CATQAASGSWAETQYF. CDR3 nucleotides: TGTGCGACCCAGGCGGCTAGCGGTAGTTGGGCAGAGACCCAGTACTTC.

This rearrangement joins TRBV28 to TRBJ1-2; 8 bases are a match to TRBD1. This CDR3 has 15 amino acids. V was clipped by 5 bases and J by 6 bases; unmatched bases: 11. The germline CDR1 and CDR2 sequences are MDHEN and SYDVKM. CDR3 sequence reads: CASSLSGQGGHGYTF. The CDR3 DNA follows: TGTGCCAGCAGTCTTTCCGGACAGGGTGGGCATGGCTACACCTTC.

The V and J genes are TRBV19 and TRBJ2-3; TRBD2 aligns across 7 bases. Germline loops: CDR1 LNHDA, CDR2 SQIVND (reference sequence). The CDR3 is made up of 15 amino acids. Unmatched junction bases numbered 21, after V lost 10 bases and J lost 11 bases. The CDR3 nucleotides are TGTGCCACCCAGGGAAACGCGGGAGTGAGTTACCGGCAGTATTTT. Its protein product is CATQGNAGVSYRQYF.

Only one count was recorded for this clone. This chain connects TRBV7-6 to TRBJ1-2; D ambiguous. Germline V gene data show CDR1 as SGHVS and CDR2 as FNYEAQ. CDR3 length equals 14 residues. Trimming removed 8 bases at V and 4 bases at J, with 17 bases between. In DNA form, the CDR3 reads TGTGCCAGCTCCCAAGGATCTCTTGGCTATGGCTACACCTTC. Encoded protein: CASSQGSLGYGYTF.

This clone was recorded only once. DNA for the CDR3: TGTGCCAGCAGCTTAGGGGGTTCTTGGAATGAGCAGTTCTTC. This encodes CASSLGGSWNEQFF. V gene TRBV11-2 combines with J gene TRBJ2-1; no firm D call. The V gene lost 1 base and the J gene lost 7 bases, with 11 bases spanning the gap. The CDR3 has 14 amino acids. Per germline, CDR1 SGHAT and CDR2 FQNNGV.

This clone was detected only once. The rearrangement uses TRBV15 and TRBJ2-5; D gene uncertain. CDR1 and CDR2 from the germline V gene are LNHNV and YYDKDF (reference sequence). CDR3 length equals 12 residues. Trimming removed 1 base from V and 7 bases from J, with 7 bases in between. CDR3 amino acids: CATSRASGTQYF. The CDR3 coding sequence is TGTGCCACCAGCAGAGCGTCGGGGACCCAGTACTTC. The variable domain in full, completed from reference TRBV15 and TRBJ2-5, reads DAMVIQNPRYQVTQFGKPVTLSCSQTLNHNVMYWYQQKSSQAPKLLFHYYDKDFNNEADTPDNFQSRRPNTSFCFLDIRSPGLGDTAMYLCATSRASGTQYFGPGTRLLVL.

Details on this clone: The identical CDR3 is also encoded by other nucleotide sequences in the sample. DNA of the CDR3: TGCGCCAGCAGCTTAGGGGGTAGCAATCAGCCCCAGCATTTT. Amino acids: CASSLGGSNQPQHF. The rearrangement uses TRBV5-1 and TRBJ1-5; weak D call: TRBD1 (6 bases). Germline V gene data show CDR1 as SGHRS and CDR2 as YFSETQ. Trimming cost V 2 bases and J 0 bases, with 6 bases left between them. The length of the CDR3 is 14 residues.

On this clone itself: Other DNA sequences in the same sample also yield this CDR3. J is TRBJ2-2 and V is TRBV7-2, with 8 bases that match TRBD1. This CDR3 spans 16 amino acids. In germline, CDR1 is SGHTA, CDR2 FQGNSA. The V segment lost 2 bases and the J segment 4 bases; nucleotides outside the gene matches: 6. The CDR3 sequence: CASSLLGQVLTGELFF. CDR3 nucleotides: TGTGCCAGCAGCTTACTGGGACAGGTACTCACCGGGGAGCTGTTTTTT.

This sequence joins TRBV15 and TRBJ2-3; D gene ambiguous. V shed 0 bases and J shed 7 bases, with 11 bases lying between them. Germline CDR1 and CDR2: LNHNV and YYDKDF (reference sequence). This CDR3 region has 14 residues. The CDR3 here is CATSRDGEHHTQYF. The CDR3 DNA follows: TGTGCCACCAGCAGAGATGGTGAGCACCATACGCAGTATTTT.

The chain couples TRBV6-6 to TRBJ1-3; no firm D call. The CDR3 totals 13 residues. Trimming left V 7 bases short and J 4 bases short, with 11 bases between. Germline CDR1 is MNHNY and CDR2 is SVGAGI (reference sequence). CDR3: CASTFGYGNTIYF. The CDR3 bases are TGTGCCAGCACCTTCGGTTACGGAAACACCATATATTTT.

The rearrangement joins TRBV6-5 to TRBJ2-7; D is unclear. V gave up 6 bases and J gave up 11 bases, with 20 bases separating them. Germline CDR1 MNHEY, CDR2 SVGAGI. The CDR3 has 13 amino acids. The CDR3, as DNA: TGTGCCAGCAGGCTTAGTGGGCAGACGTGGGAGTACTTC. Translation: CASRLSGQTWEYF.

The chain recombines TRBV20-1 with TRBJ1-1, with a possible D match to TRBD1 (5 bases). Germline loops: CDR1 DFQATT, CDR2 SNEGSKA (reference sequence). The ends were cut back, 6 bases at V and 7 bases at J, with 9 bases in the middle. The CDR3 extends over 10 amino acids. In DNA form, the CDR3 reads TGCAGTGCGGGACTGGGTGAAGCTTTCTTT. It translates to CSAGLGEAFF.

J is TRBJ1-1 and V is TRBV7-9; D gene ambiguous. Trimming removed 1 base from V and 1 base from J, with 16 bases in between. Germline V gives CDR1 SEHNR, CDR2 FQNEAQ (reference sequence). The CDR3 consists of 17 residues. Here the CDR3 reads CASSLGRRAEPNTEAFF. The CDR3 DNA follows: TGTGCCAGCAGCTTAGGTCGACGGGCCGAACCGAACACTGAAGCTTTCTTT.

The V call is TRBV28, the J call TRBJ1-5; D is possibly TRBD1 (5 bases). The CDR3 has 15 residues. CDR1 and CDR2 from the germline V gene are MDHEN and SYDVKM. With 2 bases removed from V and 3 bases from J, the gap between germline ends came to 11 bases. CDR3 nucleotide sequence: TGTGCCAGCAGTTTACTTGGGACGCACAATCAGCCCCAGCATTTT. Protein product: CASSLLGTHNQPQHF.

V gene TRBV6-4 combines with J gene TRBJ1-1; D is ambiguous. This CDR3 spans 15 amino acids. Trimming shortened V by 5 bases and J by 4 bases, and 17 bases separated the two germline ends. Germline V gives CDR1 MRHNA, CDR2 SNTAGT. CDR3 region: CASSIEGGLATEAFF. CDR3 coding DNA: TGTGCCAGCAGTATAGAGGGAGGTTTGGCCACTGAAGCTTTCTTT.

CDR3 nucleotide sequence: TGTGCCAGCAGCGCGAATTCCGGGACTAGCGGTACGGGGCAGTACTTC. Translated: CASSANSGTSGTGQYF. The J gene is TRBJ2-7, the V gene TRBV7-2; 11 positions agree with TRBD2. The CDR3 spans 16 residues. Germline V gene sequence: CDR1 SGHTA, CDR2 FQGNSA. Losses at the gene ends were 5 bases for V and 9 bases for J; bases not matched to a gene: 15.

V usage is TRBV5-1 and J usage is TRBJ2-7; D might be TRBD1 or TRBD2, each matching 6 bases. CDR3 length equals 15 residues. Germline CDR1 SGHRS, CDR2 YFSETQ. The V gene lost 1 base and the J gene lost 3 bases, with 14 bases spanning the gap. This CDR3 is CASSLSTGAYYEQYF. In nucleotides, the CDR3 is TGCGCCAGCAGCTTGTCTACGGGGGCATACTACGAGCAGTACTTC.

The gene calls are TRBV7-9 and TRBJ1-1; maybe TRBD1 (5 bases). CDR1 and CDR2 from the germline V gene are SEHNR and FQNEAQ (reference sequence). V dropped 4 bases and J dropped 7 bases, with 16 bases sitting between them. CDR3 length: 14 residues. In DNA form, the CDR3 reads TGTGCCAGCAGCTCGTCGACAGCTACTTATGAAGCTTTCTTT. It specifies CASSSSTATYEAFF. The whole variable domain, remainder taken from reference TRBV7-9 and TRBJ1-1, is DTGVSQNPRHKITKRGQNVTFRCDPISEHNRLYWYRQTLGQGPEFLTYFQNEAQLEKSRLLSDRFSAERPKGSFSTLEIQRTEQGDSAMYLCASSSSTATYEAFFGQGTRLTVV.

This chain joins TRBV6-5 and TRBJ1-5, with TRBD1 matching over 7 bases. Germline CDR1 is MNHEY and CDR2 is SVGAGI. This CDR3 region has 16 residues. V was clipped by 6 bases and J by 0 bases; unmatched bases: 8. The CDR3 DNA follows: TGTGCCAGCAGATACGGGACAGCGGATAGCAATCAGCCCCAGCATTTT. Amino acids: CASRYGTADSNQPQHF.

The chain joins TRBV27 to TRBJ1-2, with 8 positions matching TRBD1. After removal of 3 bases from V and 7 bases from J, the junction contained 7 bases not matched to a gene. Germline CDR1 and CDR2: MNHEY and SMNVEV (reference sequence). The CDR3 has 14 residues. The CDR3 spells CASSFRDRSSGYTF. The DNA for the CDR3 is TGTGCCAGCAGTTTTAGGGACAGGAGCTCTGGCTACACCTTC.

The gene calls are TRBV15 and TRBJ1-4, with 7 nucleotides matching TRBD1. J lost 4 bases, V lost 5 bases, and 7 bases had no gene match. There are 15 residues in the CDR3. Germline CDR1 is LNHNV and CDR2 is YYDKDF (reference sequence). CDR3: CATSRDSQLNEKLFF. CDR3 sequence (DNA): TGTGCCACCAGCCGGGACAGTCAGCTTAATGAAAAACTGTTTTTT. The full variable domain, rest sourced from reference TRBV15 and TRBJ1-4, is DAMVIQNPRYQVTQFGKPVTLSCSQTLNHNVMYWYQQKSSQAPKLLFHYYDKDFNNEADTPDNFQSRRPNTSFCFLDIRSPGLGDTAMYLCATSRDSQLNEKLFFGSGTQLSVL.